The rows below give T cell receptor beta chains drawn from one sample of a study of CD8 T cells in Susac syndrome. TCRdb ran MiXCR on the immunoSEQ multiplex PCR reads and lists one entry per CDR3 protein. The data show approximately 140,000 distinct CDR3 sequences, about 94% seen once. Specimen: CD8+ T cells from PBMCs. These receptors were taken from a human donor in good health. Both conserved end residues are part of each CDR3. Fields, in order: CDR3 protein, CDR3 DNA, J gene, V gene, CDR3 length, D gene, clone size. D genes are given only for firm matches. The size entry is marked missing in some rows and otherwise reads once, few, many or a size class.

CASSIWGYEQYF,TGTGCCAGTAGTATTTGGGGTTACGAGCAGTACTTC,TRBJ2-7,TRBV19,12,NA,NA
CASSLMPATQPQHF,TGTGCCAGCAGTTTAATGCCCGCGACTCAGCCCCAGCATTTT,TRBJ1-5,TRBV27,14,NA,NA
CSVEFRPPSTDTQYF,TGCAGCGTTGAATTCAGGCCGCCCTCGACAGATACGCAGTATTTT,TRBJ2-3,TRBV29-1,15,NA,NA
CASSVGTEGTQYF,TGTGCCAGCAGCGTCGGGACAGAAGGGACCCAGTACTTC,TRBJ2-5,TRBV9,13,TRBD1,NA
CASSAGTSGPNNEQFF,TGTGCCAGCAGCGCCGGGACTAGCGGGCCCAACAATGAGCAGTTCTTC,TRBJ2-1,TRBV7-9,16,TRBD2,NA
CASIGGHEQYF,TGTGCCAGCATAGGGGGCCACGAGCAGTACTTC,TRBJ2-7,TRBV27,11,TRBD1,NA
CASSERDYYTGELFF,TGTGCCAGCAGTGAACGGGACTACTACACCGGGGAGCTGTTTTTT,TRBJ2-2,TRBV2,15,TRBD2,NA
CASRLGTGIFNEQFF,TGTGCCAGCAGGTTAGGGACAGGGATTTTCAATGAGCAGTTCTTC,TRBJ2-1,TRBV12-3/TRBV12-4,15,TRBD1,NA
CSVGAQNTEAFF,TGCAGCGTTGGTGCGCAAAACACTGAAGCTTTCTTT,TRBJ1-1,TRBV29-1,12,NA,NA
CASSSRLVETQYF,TGTGCCAGCAGTTCCCGGTTGGTCGAGACCCAGTACTTC,TRBJ2-5,TRBV28,13,NA,NA
CSASGTGAYEQYF,TGCAGTGCTAGTGGGACAGGAGCCTACGAGCAGTACTTC,TRBJ2-7,TRBV20-1,13,TRBD1,NA
CSVEPLTSGPYNEQFF,TGCAGCGTTGAACCACTGACTAGCGGGCCCTACAATGAGCAGTTCTTC,TRBJ2-1,TRBV29-1,16,TRBD2,NA
CASSPPGLIYNEQFF,TGTGCCAGCAGTCCCCCGGGACTTATCTACAATGAGCAGTTCTTC,TRBJ2-1,TRBV12-3/TRBV12-4,15,NA,few
CASSIFGGGNYEQYF,TGTGCCAGTAGTATCTTCGGCGGAGGGAACTACGAGCAGTACTTC,TRBJ2-7,TRBV19,15,NA,NA
CSVETGEDTDTQYF,TGCAGCGTAGAGACAGGGGAAGACACAGATACGCAGTATTTT,TRBJ2-3,TRBV29-1,14,TRBD1,NA
CASSDGTVNEQFF,TGTGCCAGCAGTGATGGGACAGTCAATGAGCAGTTCTTC,TRBJ2-1,TRBV2,13,TRBD1,NA
CASQGDSLEQYF,TGTGCCAGTCAGGGGGACTCTCTAGAGCAGTACTTC,TRBJ2-7,TRBV27,12,NA,NA
CASSLDGYEQYF,TGTGCCAGCTCACTCGACGGATACGAGCAGTACTTC,TRBJ2-7,TRBV18,12,NA,NA
CSASLGSNYNEQFF,TGCAGTGCTAGTCTCGGGAGTAACTACAATGAGCAGTTCTTC,TRBJ2-1,TRBV20-1,14,NA,NA
CASSLWGAVGYTF,TGTGCCAGCAGCTTATGGGGGGCTGTTGGCTACACCTTC,TRBJ1-2,TRBV7-9,13,NA,NA
CSVAASGTTGELFF,TGCAGCGTTGCGGCTAGCGGGACTACCGGGGAGCTGTTTTTT,TRBJ2-2,TRBV29-1,14,TRBD2,NA
CASSLALASYEQYF,TGCGCCAGCAGCTTGGCACTAGCCTCCTACGAGCAGTACTTC,TRBJ2-7,TRBV5-1,14,NA,NA
CATSEKTNYNEQFF,TGTGCCACCAGTGAAAAGACAAATTACAATGAGCAGTTCTTC,TRBJ2-1,TRBV24-1,14,NA,NA
CASSSTIQETQYF,TGTGCCAGCAGCTCCACTATACAAGAGACCCAGTACTTC,TRBJ2-5,TRBV5-6,13,NA,NA
CASSPLDMNTEAFF,TGTGCCAGCAGCCCCTTGGACATGAACACTGAAGCTTTCTTT,TRBJ1-1,TRBV14,14,NA,NA
CASSLRQLSSYNEQFF,TGTGCCAGCAGTTTAAGACAACTTAGCTCCTACAATGAGCAGTTCTTC,TRBJ2-1,TRBV27,16,NA,NA
CASSSGTQETQYF,TGTGCCAGCAGCTCCGGGACCCAAGAGACCCAGTACTTC,TRBJ2-5,TRBV7-9,13,NA,NA
CASSQGLAEAYEQYF,TGTGCCAGCAGCCAAGGTCTAGCTGAAGCCTACGAGCAGTACTTC,TRBJ2-7,TRBV4-2,15,NA,NA
CASSPSSDTQYF,TGTGCCAGCAGTCCATCATCGGATACGCAGTATTTT,TRBJ2-3,TRBV6-6,12,NA,NA
CASSVGGGAKNIQYF,TGTGCCAGCAGCGTAGGTGGGGGAGCCAAAAACATTCAGTACTTC,TRBJ2-4,TRBV9,15,NA,once
CAWTLAGGQDTQYF,TGTGCCTGGACTCTAGCGGGAGGCCAAGATACGCAGTATTTT,TRBJ2-3,TRBV30,14,TRBD2,NA
CASSPTERYGYTF,TGTGCCAGCAGTCCGACAGAGAGATATGGCTACACCTTC,TRBJ1-2,TRBV3-1,13,NA,once
CASSLIQGEAFF,TGTGCCAGCAGTTTAATCCAGGGCGAAGCTTTCTTT,TRBJ1-1,TRBV27,12,NA,NA
CSASPLADQETQYF,TGCAGTGCTAGTCCTCTAGCGGACCAAGAGACCCAGTACTTC,TRBJ2-5,TRBV20-1,14,TRBD2,few
CASSVTGRGTEAFF,TGTGCCAGCAGCGTAACCGGGAGAGGCACTGAAGCTTTCTTT,TRBJ1-1,TRBV7-3,14,NA,NA
CASSPLQKHTDTQYF,TGTGCCAGCAGTCCCCTCCAGAAACACACAGATACGCAGTATTTT,TRBJ2-3,TRBV27,15,NA,NA
CASSQYEREMGQETQYF,TGTGCCAGCAGCCAATATGAGCGGGAGATGGGCCAAGAGACCCAGTACTTC,TRBJ2-5,TRBV14,17,TRBD2,NA
CASSQTPSSHEQYF,TGCGCCAGCAGCCAAACCCCTAGTTCCCACGAGCAGTACTTC,TRBJ2-7,TRBV4-1,14,NA,NA
CASSVADGWGAKNTEAFF,TGTGCCAGCAGCGTAGCTGACGGTTGGGGGGCTAAGAACACTGAAGCTTTCTTT,TRBJ1-1,TRBV9,18,NA,NA
CSARDRAGTSTDTQYF,TGCAGTGCTAGAGATCGAGCGGGGACTAGCACAGATACGCAGTATTTT,TRBJ2-3,TRBV20-1,16,TRBD2,NA
CASSFMGYEQYF,TGTGCCAGCAGCTTTATGGGCTACGAGCAGTACTTC,TRBJ2-7,TRBV7-2,12,NA,NA
CASSLGLGDTQYF,TGTGCCAGCAGCTTAGGGCTAGGGGATACGCAGTATTTT,TRBJ2-3,TRBV7-8,13,NA,NA
CAWSVIQENQPQHF,TGTGCCTGGAGTGTAATACAGGAAAATCAGCCCCAGCATTTT,TRBJ1-5,TRBV30,14,NA,NA
CASSVLNQPQHF,TGTGCCAGCAGTGTCCTAAATCAGCCCCAGCATTTT,TRBJ1-5,TRBV12-3/TRBV12-4,12,NA,NA
CASSLLAGGELFF,TGTGCCAGCAGTTTATTAGCGGGCGGGGAGCTGTTTTTT,TRBJ2-2,TRBV27,13,TRBD2,NA
CAWSQSGTGATEAFF,TGTGCCTGGAGTCAATCCGGGACAGGGGCGACTGAAGCTTTCTTT,TRBJ1-1,TRBV30,15,TRBD1,once
CASSSGTSVDPTDTQYF,TGTGCCAGCAGCTCGGGGACTAGCGTGGATCCCACAGATACGCAGTATTTT,TRBJ2-3,TRBV7-9,17,TRBD2,NA
CAWSVASGSYEQYF,TGTGCCTGGAGTGTAGCTAGCGGGTCCTACGAGCAGTACTTC,TRBJ2-7,TRBV30,14,TRBD2,NA
CASSRAWNQPQHF,TGCGCCAGCAGCCGCGCTTGGAATCAGCCCCAGCATTTT,TRBJ1-5,TRBV4-3,13,NA,once
CASSSGTGSRDTF,TGTGCCAGCAGCTCCGGGACAGGCTCCCGGGACACCTTC,TRBJ1-2,TRBV13,13,TRBD1,NA
CSVEGGLVNEQFF,TGCAGCGTTGAGGGGGGGCTCGTCAATGAGCAGTTCTTC,TRBJ2-1,TRBV29-1,13,NA,NA
CSASGPRTDTQYF,TGCAGTGCTAGCGGACCACGCACAGATACGCAGTATTTT,TRBJ2-3,TRBV20-1,13,NA,NA
CASSAGTGASYEQYF,TGCGCCAGCAGCGCCGGGACAGGGGCCTCCTACGAGCAGTACTTC,TRBJ2-7,TRBV4-3,15,TRBD1,NA
CASSAEGVSYETQYF,TGTGCCAGCAGTGCCGAGGGGGTGTCGTATGAGACCCAGTACTTC,TRBJ2-5,TRBV28,15,NA,once
CASSQPGQGAPGYTF,TGCGCCAGCAGTCAACCGGGACAGGGGGCGCCTGGCTACACCTTC,TRBJ1-2,TRBV23-1,15,TRBD1,once
CAWGGWRETKGTYNEQFF,TGTGCCTGGGGGGGGTGGCGGGAAACCAAAGGGACCTACAATGAGCAGTTCTTC,TRBJ2-1,TRBV30,18,NA,NA
CASDVGLAGLGTDTQYF,TGTGCCAGCGACGTCGGACTAGCGGGGCTAGGCACAGATACGCAGTATTTT,TRBJ2-3,TRBV25-1,17,TRBD2,NA
CASSHGYEQYF,TGTGCCAGCAGTCACGGGTACGAGCAGTACTTC,TRBJ2-7,TRBV4-3,11,NA,NA
CDSKPQRTGSQDEQYF,TGTGACAGCAAACCCCAGCGGACAGGGTCTCAGGACGAGCAGTACTTC,TRBJ2-7,TRBV25-1,16,TRBD1,NA